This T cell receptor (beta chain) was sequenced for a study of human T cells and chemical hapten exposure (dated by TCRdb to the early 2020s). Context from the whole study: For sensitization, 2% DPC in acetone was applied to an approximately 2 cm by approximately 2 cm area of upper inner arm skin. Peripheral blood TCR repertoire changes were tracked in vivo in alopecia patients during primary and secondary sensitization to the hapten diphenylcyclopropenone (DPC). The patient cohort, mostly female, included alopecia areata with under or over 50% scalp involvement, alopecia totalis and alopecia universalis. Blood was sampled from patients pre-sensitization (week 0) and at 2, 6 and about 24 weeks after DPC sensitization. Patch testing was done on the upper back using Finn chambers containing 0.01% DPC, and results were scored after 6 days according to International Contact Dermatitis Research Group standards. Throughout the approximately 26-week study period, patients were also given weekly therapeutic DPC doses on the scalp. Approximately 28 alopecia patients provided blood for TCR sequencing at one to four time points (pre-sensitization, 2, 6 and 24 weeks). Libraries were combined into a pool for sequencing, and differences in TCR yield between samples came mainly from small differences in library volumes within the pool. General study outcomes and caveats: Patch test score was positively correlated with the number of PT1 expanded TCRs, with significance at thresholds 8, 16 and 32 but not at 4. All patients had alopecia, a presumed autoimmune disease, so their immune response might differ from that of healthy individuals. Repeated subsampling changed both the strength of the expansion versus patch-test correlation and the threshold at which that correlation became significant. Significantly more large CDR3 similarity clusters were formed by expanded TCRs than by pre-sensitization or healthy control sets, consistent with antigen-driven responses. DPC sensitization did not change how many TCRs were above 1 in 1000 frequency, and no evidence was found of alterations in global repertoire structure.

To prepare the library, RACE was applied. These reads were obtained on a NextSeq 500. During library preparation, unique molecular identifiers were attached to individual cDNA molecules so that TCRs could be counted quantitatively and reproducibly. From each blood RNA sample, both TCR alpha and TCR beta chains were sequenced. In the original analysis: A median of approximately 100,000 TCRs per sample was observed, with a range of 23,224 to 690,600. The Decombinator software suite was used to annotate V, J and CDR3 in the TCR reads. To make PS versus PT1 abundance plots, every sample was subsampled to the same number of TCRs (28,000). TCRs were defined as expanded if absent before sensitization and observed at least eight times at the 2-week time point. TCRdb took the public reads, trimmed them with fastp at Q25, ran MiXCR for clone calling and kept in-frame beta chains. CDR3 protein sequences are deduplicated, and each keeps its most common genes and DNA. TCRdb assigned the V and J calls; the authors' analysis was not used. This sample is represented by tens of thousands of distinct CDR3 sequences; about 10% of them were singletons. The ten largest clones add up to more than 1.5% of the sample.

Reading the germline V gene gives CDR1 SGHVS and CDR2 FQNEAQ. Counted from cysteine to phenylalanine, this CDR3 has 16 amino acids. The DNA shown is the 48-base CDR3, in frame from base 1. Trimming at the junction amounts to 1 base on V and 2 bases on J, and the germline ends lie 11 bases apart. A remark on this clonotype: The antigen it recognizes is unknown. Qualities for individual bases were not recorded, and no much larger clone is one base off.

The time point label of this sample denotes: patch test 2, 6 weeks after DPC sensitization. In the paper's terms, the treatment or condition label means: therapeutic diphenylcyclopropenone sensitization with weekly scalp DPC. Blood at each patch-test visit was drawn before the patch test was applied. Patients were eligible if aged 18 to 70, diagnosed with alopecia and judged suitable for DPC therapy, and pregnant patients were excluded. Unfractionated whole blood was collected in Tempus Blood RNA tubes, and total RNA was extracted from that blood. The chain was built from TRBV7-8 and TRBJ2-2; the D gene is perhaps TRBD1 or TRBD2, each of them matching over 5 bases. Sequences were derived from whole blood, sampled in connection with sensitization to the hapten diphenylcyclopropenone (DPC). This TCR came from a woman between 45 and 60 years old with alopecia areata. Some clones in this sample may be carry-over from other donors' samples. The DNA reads TGTGCCAGCAGCTTAGTGCAGGGAGTCAACACCGGGGAGCTGTTTTTT. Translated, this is CASSLVQGVNTGELFF.